The clone carrying this T cell receptor beta chain has just one count. The sample belongs to a study of technical replicates of blood from a handful of donors. Trimming removed 6 bases from V and 1 base from J, with 9 bases in between. The CDR3 consists of 13 residues. Germline values: CDR1 KGHSH, CDR2 LQKENI. This table comes from immunoSEQ multiplex PCR, and its TCRdb copy is limited to in-frame clones, with some not included. Of 10,000 to 15,000 clones listed, 93% were seen once; the top ten hold about 9.7%. The sequenced sample consisted of PBMCs. This chain uses TRBV18 with TRBJ1-2, with D maybe TRBD1 (6 bases). The sequence derives from a human donor in good health. CDR3 sequence reads: CASSPDSNYGYTF. As DNA, the CDR3 is TGTGCCAGCTCTCCGGACAGTAACTATGGCTACACCTTC.